A single sample gave rise to the 29 T cell receptor beta chains below, sequenced in a study of cytomegalovirus exposure and HLA in healthy donors. The PCR used 60 Vbeta and 13 Jbeta primers. This table comes from immunoSEQ multiplex PCR, and its TCRdb copy is limited to in-frame clones, with some not included. The top ten clones hold 1.3% of a sample with fewer than 250,000 clones, about 84% of them seen once. The sequenced sample was PBMCs. These receptors all stem from a human donor in good health.

This clone is a singleton in its sample. The V gene is TRBV2, the J gene TRBJ2-3; weak D call: TRBD1 (5 bases). CDR1 SNHLY and CDR2 FYNNEI come from the germline V gene. Deletions cut 1 base from V and 1 base from J, with 9 bases between. The CDR3 spans 15 residues. CDR3 DNA: TGTGCCAGCAGTGAAGGGGGCACACGCACAGATACGCAGTATTTT. Residues: CASSEGGTRTDTQYF.

This clone appeared a few times. The chain has TRBV5-6 and TRBJ2-5; 11 bases agree with TRBD2. J gave up 2 bases and V 4 bases, and 7 bases lay outside the gene matches. This CDR3 comprises 16 residues. Germline V gene lookup returns CDR1 SGHDT and CDR2 YYEEEE. As DNA, the CDR3 is TGTGCCAGCAGCACGGGACTAGCGGAGACTCAAGAGACCCAGTACTTC. As protein: CASSTGLAETQETQYF.

This clone was seen a single time. J is TRBJ2-5 and V is TRBV7-9; D may be TRBD2 (6 bases). With 2 bases removed from V and 4 bases from J, the gap between germline ends came to 8 bases. The CDR3 totals 13 residues. In germline, CDR1 is SEHNR, CDR2 FQNEAQ (reference sequence). The CDR3 DNA is TGTGCCAGCAGCTTATTGGGGGGAGAGACCCAGTACTTC. This sequence encodes CASSLLGGETQYF.

The rearrangement links TRBV4-1 to TRBJ2-1; no definite D call. The CDR3 totals 15 residues. Trimming left V 0 bases short and J 8 bases short, with 14 bases between. Germline V CDR1 and CDR2: MGHRA, YSYEKL. The CDR3 sequence: CASSQDLGLNDEQFF. The CDR3 DNA follows: TGCGCCAGCAGCCAAGATTTGGGCCTAAACGATGAGCAGTTCTTC.

This chain links TRBV2 with TRBJ1-2; D not certain. The V end was cut by 4 bases, the J end by 6 bases, with 3 bases between. Germline-derived CDR1 and CDR2 are SNHLY and FYNNEI. The CDR3 runs 10 residues. In DNA, the CDR3 is TGTGCCAGCAGTGCTAATGGCTACACCTTC. This gives the protein CASSANGYTF.

The V and J genes are TRBV9 and TRBJ2-7; TRBD2 matches at 8 bases. The CDR3 is 14 residues long. Trimming took 4 bases from V and 7 from J; bases not matched to a gene: 10. Germline lookup yields CDR1 SGDLS and CDR2 YYNGEE. In nucleotides, the CDR3 is TGTGCCAGCAGCCCCGGGGGGGGAGTCTGGGAGCAGTACTTC. It translates to CASSPGGGVWEQYF. The variable domain in full, completed from reference TRBV9 and TRBJ2-7, reads DSGVTQTPKHLITATGQRVTLRCSPRSGDLSVYWYQQSLDQGLQFLIQYYNGEERAKGNILERFSAQQFPDLHSELNLSSLELGDSALYFCASSPGGGVWEQYFGPGTRLTVT.

The rearrangement joins TRBV6-6 to TRBJ2-7, with TRBD1 identical over 8 bases. J lost 3 bases, V lost 4 bases, and 8 bases had no gene match. The CDR3 covers 15 residues. CDR1 and CDR2 (germline): MNHNY, SVGAGI (reference sequence). CDR3 sequence (DNA): TGTGCCAGCAGTTTTGGGCAGGGGGCATTCTACGAGCAGTACTTC. It is translated as CASSFGQGAFYEQYF.

This clone was seen just once. In DNA form, the CDR3 reads TGTGCCACCTCCCCAGGGTCTAGACAGCCCCAGCATTTT. This sequence encodes CATSPGSRQPQHF. J is TRBJ1-5 and V is TRBV15; the D gene is possibly TRBD1 (5 bases). The germline CDR1 and CDR2 sequences are LNHNV and YYDKDF (reference sequence). This CDR3 has 13 residues. The V end was cut by 8 bases, the J end by 7 bases, with 15 bases between. Using reference TRBV15 and TRBJ1-5 for the parts outside the CDR3, the full variable domain is DAMVIQNPRYQVTQFGKPVTLSCSQTLNHNVMYWYQQKSSQAPKLLFHYYDKDFNNEADTPDNFQSRRPNTSFCFLDIRSPGLGDTAMYLCATSPGSRQPQHFGDGTRLSIL.

The V call is TRBV4-1, the J call TRBJ2-7; possibly TRBD2 for D (6 bases). Trimming removed 0 bases at V and 0 bases at J, with 12 bases between. CDR1 is MGHRA, CDR2 YSYEKL, per germline. The CDR3 consists of 16 residues. The CDR3 nucleotides read TGCGCCAGCAGCCAAGAAGGCCTAGCGACCTCCTACGAGCAGTACTTC. This encodes CASSQEGLATSYEQYF.

The chain is built from TRBV6-6 and TRBJ2-5; possibly TRBD2 for D (5 bases). TRBJ2-7 explains the end of the DNA better; the J call may be wrong. CDR3 length: 11 amino acids. Germline CDR1 and CDR2: MNHNY and SVGAGI (reference sequence). The CDR3 region has the DNA TGTGCCAGCAGTTTACTAGGCGAGCAGTACTTC. It specifies CASSLLGEQYF.

The rearrangement links TRBV7-2 to TRBJ2-6, with D possibly matching TRBD1 (6 bases). CDR1 SGHTA and CDR2 FQGNSA come from the germline V gene. The germline V and J ends were trimmed by 5 bases and 0 bases, with 20 bases remaining between them. The CDR3 sequence is 19 residues long. This CDR3 reads CASSGDRPAARSGANVLTF. CDR3 bases: TGTGCCAGCAGCGGCGACAGGCCTGCTGCCCGCTCTGGGGCCAACGTCCTGACTTTC.

This clone was observed a handful of times. The chain is built from TRBV18 and TRBJ1-2; no definite D call. With 2 bases removed from V and 2 bases from J, the gap between germline ends came to 15 bases. Germline V gene data show CDR1 as KGHSH and CDR2 as LQKENI. This CDR3 has 16 residues. The CDR3 region is CASSPVGGDTNYGYTF. For the CDR3, the DNA is TGTGCCAGCTCACCAGTAGGTGGAGATACCAACTATGGCTACACCTTC.

DNA of the CDR3: TGTGCCAGCACCGGGGAGGGCGGAAGCAATCAGCCCCAGCATTTT. Amino acid sequence: CASTGEGGSNQPQHF. This chain links TRBV2 with TRBJ1-5, with no clear D. V lost 7 bases to trimming and J lost 1 base, with 14 bases between them. This CDR3 contains 15 residues. The germline V gene has CDR1 SNHLY and CDR2 FYNNEI.

The chain uses TRBV5-4 and TRBJ2-7; 8 bases map to TRBD1. CDR3 length: 14 amino acids. V lost 4 bases and J lost 0; bases outside the gene matches: 3. CDR1 is SGHNT and CDR2 is YYREEE in the germline V gene (reference sequence). The CDR3 region has the DNA TGTGCCAGCAGCCGGGACAGGAGCTCCTACGAGCAGTACTTC. This gives the protein CASSRDRSSYEQYF.

V gene TRBV7-9 combines with J gene TRBJ1-2; 7 positions match TRBD1. The junction had 6 bases not matched to a gene; V was cut back by 3 bases and J by 5 bases. This CDR3 contains 14 residues. CDR1 and CDR2 (germline): SEHNR, FQNEAQ (reference sequence). In DNA form, the CDR3 reads TGTGCCAGCAGCTTTGACAGGGCGCATTATGGCTACACCTTC. Encoded protein: CASSFDRAHYGYTF.

The chain recombines TRBV4-3 with TRBJ2-1; TRBD2 aligns across 11 bases. Trimming cost V 4 bases and J 5 bases; bases outside gene matches: 4. The germline CDR1 and CDR2 sequences are LGHNA and YSLEER. This CDR3 has 15 amino acids. The CDR3 nucleotides are TGCGCCAGCAGCCCCGGGACTAGCGGAAACAATGAGCAGTTCTTC. As protein: CASSPGTSGNNEQFF.

In this sample, this clone turned up once. V and J are TRBV11-2 and TRBJ2-3, with 9 bases aligning to TRBD2. The CDR3 contains 16 residues. The germline gives CDR1 SGHAT, CDR2 FQNNGV. V trimming: 4 bases; J trimming: 1 base; junction bases outside the gene matches: 6. The CDR3 reads CASSSTWTSGTDTQYF. Written as DNA, the CDR3 is TGTGCCAGCAGCTCCACATGGACTAGCGGCACAGATACGCAGTATTTT.

This rearrangement joins TRBV19 to TRBJ2-1; D not certain. The V end lost 5 bases, the J end lost 1 base, and 15 bases lay between the germline ends. The germline V gene encodes CDR1 LNHDA and CDR2 SQIVND (reference sequence). CDR3 length: 16 residues. The DNA of the CDR3 is TGTGCCAGTAGTGGTGAGGAGCGTCGATCCTACAATGAGCAGTTCTTC. This codes for CASSGEERRSYNEQFF. Filled out from reference TRBV19 and TRBJ2-1, the complete variable domain reads DGGITQSPKYLFRKEGQNVTLSCEQNLNHDAMYWYRQDPGQGLRLIYYSQIVNDFQKGDIAEGYSVSREKKESFPLTVTSAQKNPTAFYLCASSGEERRSYNEQFFGPGTRLTVL.

The chain joins TRBV13 to TRBJ2-7, with D possibly matching TRBD1 (5 bases). The V end lost 5 bases, the J end lost 5 bases, and 13 bases lay between the germline ends. The CDR3 spans 13 residues. CDR1 and CDR2 from the germline V gene are PRHDT and FYEKMQ (reference sequence). CDR3 amino acids: CASSERQGNEQYF. Written as DNA, the CDR3 is TGTGCCAGCAGCGAACGGCAGGGCAACGAGCAGTACTTC. The full variable domain, completed using reference TRBV13 and TRBJ2-7, is AAGVIQSPRHLIKEKRETATLKCYPIPRHDTVYWYQQGPGQDPQFLISFYEKMQSDKGSIPDRFSAQQFSDYHSELNMSSLELGDSALYFCASSERQGNEQYFGPGTRLTVT.

The chain joins TRBV11-2 to TRBJ1-1; D call uncertain. The germline V and J ends were trimmed by 1 base and 4 bases, with 19 bases remaining between them. The CDR3 has 17 residues. CDR1 and CDR2 (germline): SGHAT, FQNNGV. CDR3 in DNA: TGTGCCAGCAGCTTAGCTGGGCCCCGGAAGGTTGGCACTGAAGCTTTCTTT. This sequence encodes CASSLAGPRKVGTEAFF.

The chain combines TRBV2 with TRBJ2-7; D is perhaps TRBD2 (6 bases). Germline V lookup: CDR1 SNHLY, CDR2 FYNNEI. V shed 1 base and J shed 0 bases, with 22 bases lying between them. The CDR3 totals 19 residues. The chain's CDR3 is CASSEESAGKEKSSYEQYF. In DNA, the CDR3 is TGTGCCAGCAGTGAAGAGTCGGCGGGAAAGGAAAAGAGCTCCTACGAGCAGTACTTC.

The rearrangement uses TRBV29-1 and TRBJ2-3, with 9 bases aligning to TRBD2. Germline values: CDR1 SQVTM, CDR2 ANQGSEA. V dropped 6 bases and J dropped 0; count of bases not matched to a gene: 13. There are 17 residues in the CDR3. The CDR3 here is CSVKNRPSGTSTDTQYF. CDR3 DNA sequence: TGCAGCGTCAAAAATCGGCCTAGCGGGACTAGCACAGATACGCAGTATTTT.

This chain joins TRBV18 and TRBJ1-1; 7 positions match TRBD1. Trimming took 6 bases from V and 3 from J; bases not matched to a gene: 4. Germline V gene data show CDR1 as KGHSH and CDR2 as LQKENI. CDR3 size: 13 residues. DNA for the CDR3: TGTGCCAGCTCGCCCGGGACAGACACTGAAGCTTTCTTT. Protein product: CASSPGTDTEAFF.

This chain connects TRBV7-9 to TRBJ2-1; D is unresolved. V lost 0 bases to trimming and J lost 8 bases, with 11 bases between them. Germline V gene lookup returns CDR1 SEHNR and CDR2 FQNEAQ (reference sequence). The CDR3 consists of 14 residues. CDR3 DNA: TGTGCCAGCAGCTTAGCGATGGCAGGCCATGAGCAGTTCTTC. Its translation is CASSLAMAGHEQFF.

This clone has only a few counts. The V gene is TRBV28, the J gene TRBJ2-1, with D perhaps TRBD2 (6 bases). V dropped 5 bases and J dropped 3 bases, with 11 bases sitting between them. Germline assignment: CDR1 MDHEN and CDR2 SYDVKM. This CDR3 spans 14 amino acids. The CDR3 loop is CASSPGTYYNEQFF. The DNA for the CDR3 is TGTGCCAGCAGTCCCGGGACTTACTACAATGAGCAGTTCTTC.

V is TRBV9 and J is TRBJ2-7, with 13 bases matching TRBD2. The junction had 8 bases not matched to a gene; V was cut back by 4 bases and J by 4 bases. Germline CDR1 is SGDLS and CDR2 is YYNGEE. The CDR3 runs to 16 residues. The CDR3 region is CASSHSLAGGEYEQYF. The CDR3 DNA sequence: TGTGCCAGCAGCCACTCACTAGCGGGAGGGGAATACGAGCAGTACTTC.

Comment on this clone: The identical CDR3 is also encoded by other nucleotide sequences in the sample. This sequence joins TRBV28 and TRBJ1-2; no clear D. The length of the CDR3 is 10 residues. Germline CDR1 MDHEN, CDR2 SYDVKM. V was cut by 4 bases and J by 6 bases, with 3 bases left in between. The CDR3: CASSSDGYTF. The CDR3 DNA follows: TGTGCCAGCAGTTCCGATGGCTACACCTTC.

The chain uses TRBV4-1 and TRBJ2-1; the match to TRBD2 covers 7 bases. With 1 base clipped from V and 6 bases from J, the junction kept 6 bases outside the gene matches. This CDR3 has 15 residues. The germline gives CDR1 MGHRA, CDR2 YSYEKL. The CDR3 DNA sequence: TGCGCCAGCAGCCAAGGGGCAAGCGGGGCCAATGAGCAGTTCTTC. This codes for CASSQGASGANEQFF.

A single count supports this clone. This chain connects TRBV28 to TRBJ1-5; no reliable D call. Germline V gives CDR1 MDHEN, CDR2 SYDVKM. V dropped 6 bases and J dropped 6 bases, with 15 bases sitting between them. The CDR3 runs to 14 residues. The CDR3 protein is CASSPGGFGQPQHF. Written as DNA, the CDR3 is TGTGCCAGCAGCCCGGGAGGGTTCGGTCAGCCCCAGCATTTT.